This record covers a single TCR beta chain. This entry comes from a study of human T cells and chemical hapten exposure. Across the study: There were per-sample TCR yield variations, arising mainly from small pooled library volume differences.

Library preparation tagged each individual cDNA molecule with a unique molecular identifier. In the authors' workflow: Sample TCR counts, which ranged from about 20,000 to 750,000, had a median of 95,638. TCRdb ran MiXCR on the RACE reads and lists one entry per CDR3 protein. The V and J calls here are based on TCRdb, not the publication. The sample includes about 46,000 distinct CDR3 sequences, 4.3% of them seen just once. Indicated time point: healthy volunteer bleed at 2 weeks. It was unfractionated whole blood from which total RNA was extracted. Germline V gene lookup returns CDR1 SGHRS and CDR2 YFSETQ. The ends were cut back, 1 base at V and 1 base at J, with 11 bases in the middle. This CDR3 is built from 15 residues.

The genes are TRBV5-1 and TRBJ1-1; D call uncertain. Material for sequencing was whole blood. The sequence came from a female donor in good health. Some clones in this sample may be carry-over from other donors' samples. The CDR3 sequence is CASSLMSAANTEAFF. The CDR3 nucleotides read TGCGCCAGCAGCTTGATGAGCGCAGCGAACACTGAAGCTTTCTTT.